The sequence of this TCR beta chain was determined in a study of blood T cell repertoires in COVID-19. Study-level information: COVID-19 samples collected from the United States, Italy and Spain covered acute and convalescent phases. The cDNA or gDNA used as material had been derived from T cells, B-cell-depleted T cells, or PBMCs.

This CDR3 has 14 amino acids. CDR1 and CDR2 from the germline V gene are MNHEY and SVGAGI. The V end lost 0 bases, the J end lost 1 base, and 7 bases lay between the germline ends. Clones were read by immunoSEQ multiplex PCR, and TCRdb kept only the in-frame ones, dropping some. The sample includes 200,000 to 250,000 clones, roughly 90% of them seen just once. The sequence derives from a man aged 55 to 70 who had recovered from COVID-19. The chain recombines TRBV6-5 with TRBJ2-7, with no clear D. The sample consisted of peripheral blood. The CDR3 loop is CASSYSLSSYEQYF. Written as DNA, the CDR3 is TGTGCCAGCAGTTACTCGCTGAGTTCCTACGAGCAGTACTTC.